What follows are 8 T cell receptor beta chains derived from one specimen sequenced in a study of human T cells and chemical hapten exposure. MiXCR was run by TCRdb on the RACE reads, yielding one entry per CDR3 protein. This sample yields roughly 89,000 distinct CDR3 sequences, of which roughly 10% are seen a single time; approximately 1% belongs to the top ten. Time point: patch test 3, about 24 weeks after DPC sensitization. As for treatment: therapeutic diphenylcyclopropenone sensitization with weekly scalp DPC. The sample in question was whole blood, obtained in connection with sensitization to the hapten diphenylcyclopropenone (DPC). The receptors were sampled from a young woman with alopecia areata. Some clones in this sample may be carry-over from other donors' samples.

At least ten counts were recorded for this clonotype. J is TRBJ2-5 and V is TRBV11-2; 12 positions match TRBD2. The V segment lost 6 bases and the J segment 4 bases; nucleotides outside the gene matches: 6. Per the germline V gene, CDR1 is SGHAT and CDR2 is FQNNGV. This CDR3 region has 15 residues. CDR3 protein: CASSFPGLAGETQYF. The CDR3 DNA reads TGTGCCAGCAGTTTCCCGGGACTAGCGGGAGAGACCCAGTACTTC. Filled out from reference TRBV11-2 and TRBJ2-5, the complete variable domain reads EAGVAQSPRYKIIEKRQSVAFWCNPISGHATLYWYQQILGQGPKLLIQFQNNGVVDDSQLPKDRFSAERLKGVDSTLKIQPAKLEDSAVYLCASSFPGLAGETQYFGPGTRLLVL.

This clonotype has just a few counts. The gene calls are TRBV6-2 or TRBV6-3 and TRBJ2-7; 9 bases fit TRBD2. Trimming at V came to 9 bases and at J to 7 bases, leaving 16 bases not matched to a gene. Germline loops: CDR1 MNHEY, CDR2 SVGEGT. CDR3 length: 15 residues. CDR3 loop: CASSSAVAGAQEQYF. As DNA, the CDR3 is TGTGCCAGTTCTTCAGCGGTAGCGGGAGCCCAAGAGCAGTACTTC.

The V gene is TRBV6-7, the J gene TRBJ2-7; TRBD1 aligns across 7 bases. TRBV6-7 is known as an ORF, though its function is uncertain. The CDR3 spans 15 residues. V lost 6 bases and J lost 2; bases outside the gene matches: 10. The CDR3 spells CASSNPRQGTYEQYV. The CDR3 DNA follows: TGTGCCAGCAGCAACCCTAGACAGGGAACCTACGAGCAGTACGTC.

This clonotype was observed at least ten times. This chain connects TRBV18 to TRBJ1-1, with D uncertain. V dropped 4 bases and J dropped 1 base, with 10 bases sitting between them. Germline values: CDR1 KGHSH, CDR2 LQKENI. This CDR3 region has 14 residues. The CDR3 DNA sequence: TGTGCCAGCTCACTTTCGACGGAGAACACTGAAGCTTTCTTT. It is translated as CASSLSTENTEAFF.

The rearrangement uses TRBV18 and TRBJ1-1; 8 bases map to TRBD1. This CDR3 region has 13 residues. Germline loops: CDR1 KGHSH, CDR2 LQKENI. Trimming took 3 bases from V and 10 from J; bases not matched to a gene: 7. The CDR3 sequence is CASSPTGVNRAFF. CDR3 in DNA: TGTGCCAGCTCACCGACAGGGGTTAACAGAGCTTTCTTT.

This clonotype has a count of ten or more. The rearrangement links TRBV6-2 or TRBV6-3 to TRBJ2-1; 15 bases are a match to TRBD2. The CDR3 spans 16 residues. Unmatched junction bases numbered 5, after V lost 7 bases and J lost 4 bases. Germline CDR1 is MNHEY and CDR2 is SVGEGT. CDR3 protein: CASIPGLAGGYNEQFF. The CDR3 nucleotides read TGTGCCAGCATCCCGGGACTAGCGGGAGGTTACAATGAGCAGTTCTTC.

The sample holds a few counts of this clonotype. The rearrangement joins TRBV12-3 or TRBV12-4 to TRBJ2-2, with 7 bases fitting TRBD1. The CDR3 spans 15 residues. After removal of 5 bases from V and 10 bases from J, the junction contained 13 bases not matched to a gene. CDR3 in amino acids: CASSPEGGGDMELFF. In nucleotides, the CDR3 is TGTGCCAGCAGTCCCGAAGGGGGCGGTGATATGGAGCTGTTTTTT.

CDR3 amino acids: CASSSQGLSNQPQHF. CDR3 bases: TGCGCCAGCAGTTCCCAGGGGTTAAGCAATCAGCCCCAGCATTTT. The V and J genes are TRBV5-1 and TRBJ1-5; tentative D call: TRBD1 (6 bases). This CDR3 is built from 15 residues. V shed 5 bases and J shed 1 base, with 13 bases lying between them. In germline, CDR1 is SGHRS, CDR2 YFSETQ.